One and the same sample provided the 30 T cell receptor beta chains below, sequenced in a study of cytomegalovirus exposure and HLA in healthy donors. The study ran its PCR with 60 Vbeta and 13 Jbeta primers. The protocol was immunoSEQ multiplex PCR, while the TCRdb copy is restricted to in-frame clones and leaves out a portion. The sample holds under 250,000 clones, 79% seen once. The sample consisted of PBMCs. The receptor set was obtained from a woman aged 25 to 39 in good health and CMV-seropositive.

The genes are TRBV5-1 and TRBJ1-6; a weak D match, TRBD1 (5 bases). Trimming shortened V by 0 bases and J by 8 bases, and 12 bases separated the two germline ends. Germline V lookup: CDR1 SGHRS, CDR2 YFSETQ. This CDR3 has 15 residues. The CDR3, as DNA: TGCGCCAGCAGCTTGGAAGGGGTTGGGGATTCACCCCTCCACTTT. Its protein is CASSLEGVGDSPLHF.

This CDR3 is CASSHSPTGSSPLHF. The CDR3 bases are TGCGCCAGCAGCCATTCCCCAACAGGGAGTTCACCCCTCCACTTT. The chain employs TRBV4-1 and TRBJ1-6, with D tentatively TRBD1 (6 bases). V lost 3 bases, J lost 9 bases, and 15 bases lay in between. The germline gives CDR1 MGHRA, CDR2 YSYEKL. The CDR3 is 15 amino acids.

This chain links TRBV7-2 with TRBJ2-5, with 7 bases matching TRBD1. This CDR3 comprises 16 residues. V lost 5 bases to trimming and J lost 2 bases; unmatched junction nucleotides: 11. Looked up from germline, CDR1 is SGHTA and CDR2 is FQGNSA. The CDR3, as DNA: TGTGCCAGCAGCCCTGGGACAGTACCCATTCAAGAGACCCAGTACTTC. Translation: CASSPGTVPIQETQYF.

The rearrangement joins TRBV30 to TRBJ1-2; TRBD1 matches at 8 bases. The CDR3 contains 17 residues. J lost 4 bases, V lost 0 bases, and 13 bases had no gene match. CDR1 and CDR2 from the germline V gene are GTSNPN and SVGIG (reference sequence). The CDR3: CAWSVFNGGQGGYGYTF. In nucleotides, the CDR3 is TGTGCCTGGAGTGTTTTTAATGGAGGACAGGGTGGCTATGGCTACACCTTC. The whole variable domain, filled in from reference TRBV30 and TRBJ1-2, reads SQTIHQWPATLVQPVGSPLSLECTVEGTSNPNLYWYRQAAGRGLQLLFYSVGIGQISSEVPQNLSASRPQDRQFILSSKKLLLSDSGFYLCAWSVFNGGQGGYGYTFGSGTRLTVV.

The chain employs TRBV7-8 and TRBJ1-1; tentatively, D is TRBD1 (6 bases). V gave up 1 base and J gave up 11 bases, with 20 bases separating them. Germline lookup yields CDR1 SGHVS and CDR2 FQNEAQ. This CDR3 has 15 residues. The CDR3, as DNA: TGTGCCAGCAGCTTAGAGGCTAAGGGGGGGGCGGGGGCTTTCTTT. It translates to CASSLEAKGGAGAFF.

This chain uses TRBV10-3 with TRBJ2-7; D ambiguous. Germline V gives CDR1 ENHRY, CDR2 SYGVKD. The CDR3 is 16 residues long. Trimming pared 3 bases from V and 0 bases from J, leaving 15 bases between. CDR3 nucleotide sequence: TGTGCCATCAGTGAACCTGGCAGGTTGAGCTCCTACGAGCAGTACTTC. This translates into CAISEPGRLSSYEQYF.

The chain carries TRBV4-3 and TRBJ2-1; a possible D gene is TRBD1 (5 bases). There are 15 residues in the CDR3. CDR1 is LGHNA and CDR2 is YSLEER in the germline V gene. Trimming took 0 bases from V and 6 from J, leaving 12 bases between them. The CDR3 loop is CASSQDMAGFNEQFF. The CDR3 DNA reads as TGCGCCAGCAGCCAAGATATGGCAGGGTTCAATGAGCAGTTCTTC.

The rearrangement joins TRBV4-2 to TRBJ2-5, with 8 bases identical to TRBD1. The CDR3 totals 16 residues. V was pared by 1 base and J by 9 bases, with 13 bases of the junction left unmatched. Germline CDR1 reads LGHNA; CDR2 reads YNFKEQ. CDR3 in DNA: TGTGCCAGCAGCCAAGGCCGCGGACAGGGCGGCGAGGCCCAGTACTTC. This translates into CASSQGRGQGGEAQYF.

The chain is built from TRBV7-6 and TRBJ1-3; no definite D call. Germline V gene data show CDR1 as SGHVS and CDR2 as FNYEAQ. The CDR3 loop spans 17 amino acids. V lost 1 base, J lost 0 bases, and 13 bases lay in between. The DNA for the CDR3 is TGTGCCAGCAGCTTAGAGGAGATCACGGTCTCTGGAAACACCATATATTTT. This gives the protein CASSLEEITVSGNTIYF.

This sequence joins TRBV7-2 and TRBJ1-5, with a tentative D call TRBD1 (5 bases). Trimming removed 2 bases at V and 6 bases at J, with 8 bases between. The length of the CDR3 is 13 residues. CDR1 is SGHTA and CDR2 is FQGNSA in the germline V gene. In nucleotides, the CDR3 is TGTGCCAGCAGCTTAAGGGGAAGTCAGCCCCAGCATTTT. Protein: CASSLRGSQPQHF.

The V and J genes are TRBV10-3 and TRBJ2-3; no definite D call. The CDR3 consists of 14 residues. Germline V gene sequence: CDR1 ENHRY, CDR2 SYGVKD. In DNA form, the CDR3 reads TGTGCTACGACATGGCGCTCTAGCACAGATACGCAGTATTTT. Its translation is CATTWRSSTDTQYF.

The rearrangement links TRBV11-3 to TRBJ2-3; TRBD1 might be the D (6 bases). CDR3 length: 14 residues. Germline V gives CDR1 SGHNT, CDR2 YENEEA. V shed 4 bases and J shed 0 bases, with 8 bases lying between them. The CDR3 sequence is CASSSGASTDTQYF. As DNA, the CDR3 is TGTGCCAGCAGCTCAGGGGCTAGCACAGATACGCAGTATTTT.

This clone was seen only once. The rearrangement uses TRBV6-6 and TRBJ1-6, with TRBD1 matching 9 bases. The germline CDR1 and CDR2 sequences are MNHNY and SVGAGI (reference sequence). The CDR3 consists of 16 residues. Trimming removed 0 bases from V and 7 bases from J; junction bases left unmatched: 4. This chain's CDR3 is CASSYSGQGQNSPLHF. The DNA of the CDR3 is TGTGCCAGCAGTTACTCGGGACAGGGCCAAAATTCACCCCTCCACTTT.

This clone was counted only a few times. This chain uses TRBV4-1 with TRBJ2-1, with D tentatively TRBD1 (5 bases). Germline lookup yields CDR1 MGHRA and CDR2 YSYEKL. This CDR3 is built from 18 residues. Deletions cut 4 bases from V and 0 bases from J, with 19 bases between. This CDR3 is CASSPYTGRASSYNEQFF. The CDR3 DNA reads TGCGCCAGCAGCCCGTATACGGGCAGGGCGAGCTCCTACAATGAGCAGTTCTTC.

This clone turned up a few times. V is TRBV27 and J is TRBJ2-2; D is possibly TRBD1 (6 bases). Germline V gives CDR1 MNHEY, CDR2 SMNVEV (reference sequence). CDR3 length: 14 amino acids. Trimming pared 6 bases from V and 7 bases from J, leaving 15 bases between. The CDR3 sequence: CASSLTGMGGELFF. The CDR3, as DNA: TGTGCCAGCAGCCTCACAGGGATGGGCGGGGAGCTGTTTTTT.

The V and J genes are TRBV7-8 and TRBJ1-4, with 8 bases fitting TRBD1. Germline trimming cut 6 bases from V and 4 bases from J; bases unmatched to any gene: 7. Germline V lookup: CDR1 SGHVS, CDR2 FQNEAQ. There are 15 residues in the CDR3. CDR3 in amino acids: CASRLRDRINEKLFF. The CDR3 region has the DNA TGTGCCAGCAGGTTACGGGACAGGATTAATGAAAAACTGTTTTTT.

A single count supports this clone. The V gene is TRBV7-6, the J gene TRBJ2-2, with TRBD1 matching over 8 bases. The CDR3 loop spans 14 amino acids. Looked up from germline, CDR1 is SGHVS and CDR2 is FNYEAQ. V lost 2 bases to trimming and J lost 6 bases; unmatched junction nucleotides: 2. CDR3 region: CASSLQGAPGELFF. DNA for the CDR3: TGTGCCAGCAGCTTACAGGGGGCGCCCGGGGAGCTGTTTTTT.

This chain connects TRBV5-6 to TRBJ2-5, with TRBD2 matching 15 bases. Germline trimming cut 4 bases from V and 0 bases from J; bases unmatched to any gene: 7. Germline V gene sequence: CDR1 SGHDT, CDR2 YYEEEE. The CDR3 sequence is 18 residues long. DNA for the CDR3: TGTGCCAGCAGCGCGGGACTAGCGGGGGGCCCGGACCAAGAGACCCAGTACTTC. It codes for CASSAGLAGGPDQETQYF.

J is TRBJ2-3 and V is TRBV29-1; the D gene is possibly TRBD2 (6 bases). The CDR3 is made up of 13 amino acids. Germline-derived CDR1 and CDR2 are SQVTM and ANQGSEA. V was shortened by 7 bases and J by 4 bases, with 15 bases between the two germline ends. Here the CDR3 reads CSGGAQRADTQYF. The CDR3 DNA reads as TGCAGCGGAGGGGCACAGCGGGCAGATACGCAGTATTTT.

The table lists this clone with a few counts. V usage is TRBV5-4 and J usage is TRBJ2-7; the D is unclear. Germline V gene lookup returns CDR1 SGHNT and CDR2 YYREEE (reference sequence). Trimming took off 1 base at V and 2 bases at J, with 4 bases between the two ends. This CDR3 region has 12 residues. The CDR3 here is CASSLNTYEQYF. In DNA form, the CDR3 reads TGTGCCAGCAGCTTGAATACCTACGAGCAGTACTTC.

This clone was observed a few times. This rearrangement joins TRBV29-1 to TRBJ2-3; TRBD1 agrees at 9 bases. With V trimmed by 7 bases and J by 2 bases, 7 bases remained unmatched. CDR1 and CDR2 from the germline V gene are SQVTM and ANQGSEA. The CDR3 has 14 residues. DNA for the CDR3: TGCAGCGCCTCCGGGACAGGGTCCACAGATACGCAGTATTTT. Translated, it gives CSASGTGSTDTQYF.

On this clone: Other DNA sequences within the sample encode an identical CDR3. This chain connects TRBV6-5 to TRBJ2-7; 11 positions match TRBD1. Per the germline V gene, CDR1 is MNHEY and CDR2 is SVGAGI. This CDR3 is 16 amino acids long. Trimming removed 0 bases from V and 1 base from J; junction bases left unmatched: 2. CDR3 coding DNA: TGTGCCAGCAGTTACTCTGGGACAGGGGGGTCCTACGAGCAGTACTTC. This gives the protein CASSYSGTGGSYEQYF.

This clone was seen a single time. The V call is TRBV12-5, the J call TRBJ1-2; D gene uncertain. Germline V gene sequence: CDR1 LGHNT, CDR2 FRNRAP. The CDR3 totals 15 residues. Trimming stripped 1 base from V and 2 bases from J, with 11 bases between. The CDR3 DNA is TGTGCTAGTGGTTTGGCTCCGACTGGGAACTATGGCTACACCTTC. Translating gives CASGLAPTGNYGYTF.

The rearrangement links TRBV27 to TRBJ1-2; the D gene is possibly TRBD1 (5 bases). The V and J ends lost 5 bases and 6 bases respectively, with 16 bases between them. Germline V gene lookup returns CDR1 MNHEY and CDR2 SMNVEV (reference sequence). The CDR3 is 14 residues long. The CDR3 sequence is CASSPLNRRHGYTF. The CDR3 region has the DNA TGTGCCAGCAGTCCGTTAAACAGGAGACATGGCTACACCTTC.

This clone was seen once. J is TRBJ1-1 and V is TRBV5-1, with TRBD1 matching over 8 bases. This CDR3 has 15 amino acids. The J segment lost 3 bases and the V segment lost 1 base, leaving 5 bases of the junction unmatched. The germline V gene encodes CDR1 SGHRS and CDR2 YFSETQ. The CDR3 loop reads CASSLQGASDTEAFF. The CDR3 DNA follows: TGCGCCAGCAGCTTGCAGGGGGCGTCTGACACTGAAGCTTTCTTT. Full variable domain (remainder filled in from reference TRBV5-1 and TRBJ1-1): KAGVTQTPRYLIKTRGQQVTLSCSPISGHRSVSWYQQTPGQGLQFLFEYFSETQRNKGNFPGRFSGRQFSNSRSEMNVSTLELGDSALYLCASSLQGASDTEAFFGQGTRLTVV.

This clone was observed a handful of times. The chain employs TRBV5-6 and TRBJ2-5; no definite D call. CDR1 SGHDT and CDR2 YYEEEE come from the germline V gene. CDR3 length equals 14 residues. V was trimmed by 0 bases and J by 0 bases, leaving 6 bases between them. CDR3 residues: CASSLAVHQETQYF. The CDR3 DNA reads as TGTGCCAGCAGCTTGGCAGTTCACCAAGAGACCCAGTACTTC.

This chain connects TRBV5-1 to TRBJ2-1; 8 bases match TRBD2. The ends lost 2 bases at V and 14 bases at J; junction bases unmatched: 9. Germline CDR1 and CDR2: SGHRS and YFSETQ. The CDR3 runs to 13 residues. CDR3 protein: CASSLMDSGGKFF. In nucleotides, the CDR3 is TGCGCCAGCAGCTTAATGGATTCGGGGGGGAAGTTCTTC.

This chain uses TRBV5-8 with TRBJ2-2; 11 bases agree with TRBD1. Looked up from germline, CDR1 is SGHTS and CDR2 is YDEGEE. CDR3 length: 17 residues. The J segment lost 4 bases and the V segment lost 4 bases, leaving 9 bases of the junction unmatched. The CDR3 region is CASSPLPGTGGTGELFF. The CDR3 DNA sequence: TGTGCCAGCAGCCCGTTACCCGGGACAGGGGGCACCGGGGAGCTGTTTTTT.

V gene TRBV29-1 combines with J gene TRBJ2-7; unclear D gene. This CDR3 spans 12 amino acids. Germline values: CDR1 SQVTM, CDR2 ANQGSEA. V shed 3 bases and J shed 2 bases, with 8 bases lying between them. The CDR3 coding sequence is TGCAGCGTTGATGGCGGTACCTACGAGCAGTACTTC. It yields the protein CSVDGGTYEQYF.

This chain connects TRBV9 to TRBJ2-1; TRBD1 matches at 7 bases. From germline, CDR1 is SGDLS and CDR2 YYNGEE. The V gene end was trimmed by 0 bases and the J gene end by 3 bases; junction bases not matched to a gene: 0. The CDR3 length is 14 residues. The CDR3 loop reads CASSVGDSYNEQFF. DNA for the CDR3: TGTGCCAGCAGCGTAGGGGACAGCTACAATGAGCAGTTCTTC.